This T cell receptor (beta chain) was documented in a study of blood T cell repertoires in COVID-19. Study at large: The United States, Italy and Spain supplied acute and convalescent COVID-19 samples. The analysed material was cDNA or gDNA that came from T cells, B-cell-depleted T cells, or PBMCs.

In the original workflow: From reference gene primer amplification, estimates of nucleated cell counts were derived. Method: immunoSEQ multiplex PCR; TCRdb's copy keeps in-frame clones and lacks some. V and J calls plus clone size are reproduced from that table; the DNA served to infer D and trimming. The sample yields about 280,000 clones, roughly 80% seen once. This clone was counted once. Per germline, CDR1 SGDLS and CDR2 YYNGEE. CDR3 size: 17 residues. The ends lost 3 bases at V and 7 bases at J; junction bases unmatched: 12. The sequence came from a middle-aged man who had been exposed to COVID-19. The rearrangement links TRBV9 to TRBJ1-6; 8 positions agree with TRBD1. Sequencing was done on a sample of PBMCs or T cells enriched from blood (not recorded which). The CDR3 DNA reads as TGTGCCAGCAGCGGGAGACAGGGGTTGGCCAAGAATTCACCCCTCCACTTT. It encodes CASSGRQGLAKNSPLHF.